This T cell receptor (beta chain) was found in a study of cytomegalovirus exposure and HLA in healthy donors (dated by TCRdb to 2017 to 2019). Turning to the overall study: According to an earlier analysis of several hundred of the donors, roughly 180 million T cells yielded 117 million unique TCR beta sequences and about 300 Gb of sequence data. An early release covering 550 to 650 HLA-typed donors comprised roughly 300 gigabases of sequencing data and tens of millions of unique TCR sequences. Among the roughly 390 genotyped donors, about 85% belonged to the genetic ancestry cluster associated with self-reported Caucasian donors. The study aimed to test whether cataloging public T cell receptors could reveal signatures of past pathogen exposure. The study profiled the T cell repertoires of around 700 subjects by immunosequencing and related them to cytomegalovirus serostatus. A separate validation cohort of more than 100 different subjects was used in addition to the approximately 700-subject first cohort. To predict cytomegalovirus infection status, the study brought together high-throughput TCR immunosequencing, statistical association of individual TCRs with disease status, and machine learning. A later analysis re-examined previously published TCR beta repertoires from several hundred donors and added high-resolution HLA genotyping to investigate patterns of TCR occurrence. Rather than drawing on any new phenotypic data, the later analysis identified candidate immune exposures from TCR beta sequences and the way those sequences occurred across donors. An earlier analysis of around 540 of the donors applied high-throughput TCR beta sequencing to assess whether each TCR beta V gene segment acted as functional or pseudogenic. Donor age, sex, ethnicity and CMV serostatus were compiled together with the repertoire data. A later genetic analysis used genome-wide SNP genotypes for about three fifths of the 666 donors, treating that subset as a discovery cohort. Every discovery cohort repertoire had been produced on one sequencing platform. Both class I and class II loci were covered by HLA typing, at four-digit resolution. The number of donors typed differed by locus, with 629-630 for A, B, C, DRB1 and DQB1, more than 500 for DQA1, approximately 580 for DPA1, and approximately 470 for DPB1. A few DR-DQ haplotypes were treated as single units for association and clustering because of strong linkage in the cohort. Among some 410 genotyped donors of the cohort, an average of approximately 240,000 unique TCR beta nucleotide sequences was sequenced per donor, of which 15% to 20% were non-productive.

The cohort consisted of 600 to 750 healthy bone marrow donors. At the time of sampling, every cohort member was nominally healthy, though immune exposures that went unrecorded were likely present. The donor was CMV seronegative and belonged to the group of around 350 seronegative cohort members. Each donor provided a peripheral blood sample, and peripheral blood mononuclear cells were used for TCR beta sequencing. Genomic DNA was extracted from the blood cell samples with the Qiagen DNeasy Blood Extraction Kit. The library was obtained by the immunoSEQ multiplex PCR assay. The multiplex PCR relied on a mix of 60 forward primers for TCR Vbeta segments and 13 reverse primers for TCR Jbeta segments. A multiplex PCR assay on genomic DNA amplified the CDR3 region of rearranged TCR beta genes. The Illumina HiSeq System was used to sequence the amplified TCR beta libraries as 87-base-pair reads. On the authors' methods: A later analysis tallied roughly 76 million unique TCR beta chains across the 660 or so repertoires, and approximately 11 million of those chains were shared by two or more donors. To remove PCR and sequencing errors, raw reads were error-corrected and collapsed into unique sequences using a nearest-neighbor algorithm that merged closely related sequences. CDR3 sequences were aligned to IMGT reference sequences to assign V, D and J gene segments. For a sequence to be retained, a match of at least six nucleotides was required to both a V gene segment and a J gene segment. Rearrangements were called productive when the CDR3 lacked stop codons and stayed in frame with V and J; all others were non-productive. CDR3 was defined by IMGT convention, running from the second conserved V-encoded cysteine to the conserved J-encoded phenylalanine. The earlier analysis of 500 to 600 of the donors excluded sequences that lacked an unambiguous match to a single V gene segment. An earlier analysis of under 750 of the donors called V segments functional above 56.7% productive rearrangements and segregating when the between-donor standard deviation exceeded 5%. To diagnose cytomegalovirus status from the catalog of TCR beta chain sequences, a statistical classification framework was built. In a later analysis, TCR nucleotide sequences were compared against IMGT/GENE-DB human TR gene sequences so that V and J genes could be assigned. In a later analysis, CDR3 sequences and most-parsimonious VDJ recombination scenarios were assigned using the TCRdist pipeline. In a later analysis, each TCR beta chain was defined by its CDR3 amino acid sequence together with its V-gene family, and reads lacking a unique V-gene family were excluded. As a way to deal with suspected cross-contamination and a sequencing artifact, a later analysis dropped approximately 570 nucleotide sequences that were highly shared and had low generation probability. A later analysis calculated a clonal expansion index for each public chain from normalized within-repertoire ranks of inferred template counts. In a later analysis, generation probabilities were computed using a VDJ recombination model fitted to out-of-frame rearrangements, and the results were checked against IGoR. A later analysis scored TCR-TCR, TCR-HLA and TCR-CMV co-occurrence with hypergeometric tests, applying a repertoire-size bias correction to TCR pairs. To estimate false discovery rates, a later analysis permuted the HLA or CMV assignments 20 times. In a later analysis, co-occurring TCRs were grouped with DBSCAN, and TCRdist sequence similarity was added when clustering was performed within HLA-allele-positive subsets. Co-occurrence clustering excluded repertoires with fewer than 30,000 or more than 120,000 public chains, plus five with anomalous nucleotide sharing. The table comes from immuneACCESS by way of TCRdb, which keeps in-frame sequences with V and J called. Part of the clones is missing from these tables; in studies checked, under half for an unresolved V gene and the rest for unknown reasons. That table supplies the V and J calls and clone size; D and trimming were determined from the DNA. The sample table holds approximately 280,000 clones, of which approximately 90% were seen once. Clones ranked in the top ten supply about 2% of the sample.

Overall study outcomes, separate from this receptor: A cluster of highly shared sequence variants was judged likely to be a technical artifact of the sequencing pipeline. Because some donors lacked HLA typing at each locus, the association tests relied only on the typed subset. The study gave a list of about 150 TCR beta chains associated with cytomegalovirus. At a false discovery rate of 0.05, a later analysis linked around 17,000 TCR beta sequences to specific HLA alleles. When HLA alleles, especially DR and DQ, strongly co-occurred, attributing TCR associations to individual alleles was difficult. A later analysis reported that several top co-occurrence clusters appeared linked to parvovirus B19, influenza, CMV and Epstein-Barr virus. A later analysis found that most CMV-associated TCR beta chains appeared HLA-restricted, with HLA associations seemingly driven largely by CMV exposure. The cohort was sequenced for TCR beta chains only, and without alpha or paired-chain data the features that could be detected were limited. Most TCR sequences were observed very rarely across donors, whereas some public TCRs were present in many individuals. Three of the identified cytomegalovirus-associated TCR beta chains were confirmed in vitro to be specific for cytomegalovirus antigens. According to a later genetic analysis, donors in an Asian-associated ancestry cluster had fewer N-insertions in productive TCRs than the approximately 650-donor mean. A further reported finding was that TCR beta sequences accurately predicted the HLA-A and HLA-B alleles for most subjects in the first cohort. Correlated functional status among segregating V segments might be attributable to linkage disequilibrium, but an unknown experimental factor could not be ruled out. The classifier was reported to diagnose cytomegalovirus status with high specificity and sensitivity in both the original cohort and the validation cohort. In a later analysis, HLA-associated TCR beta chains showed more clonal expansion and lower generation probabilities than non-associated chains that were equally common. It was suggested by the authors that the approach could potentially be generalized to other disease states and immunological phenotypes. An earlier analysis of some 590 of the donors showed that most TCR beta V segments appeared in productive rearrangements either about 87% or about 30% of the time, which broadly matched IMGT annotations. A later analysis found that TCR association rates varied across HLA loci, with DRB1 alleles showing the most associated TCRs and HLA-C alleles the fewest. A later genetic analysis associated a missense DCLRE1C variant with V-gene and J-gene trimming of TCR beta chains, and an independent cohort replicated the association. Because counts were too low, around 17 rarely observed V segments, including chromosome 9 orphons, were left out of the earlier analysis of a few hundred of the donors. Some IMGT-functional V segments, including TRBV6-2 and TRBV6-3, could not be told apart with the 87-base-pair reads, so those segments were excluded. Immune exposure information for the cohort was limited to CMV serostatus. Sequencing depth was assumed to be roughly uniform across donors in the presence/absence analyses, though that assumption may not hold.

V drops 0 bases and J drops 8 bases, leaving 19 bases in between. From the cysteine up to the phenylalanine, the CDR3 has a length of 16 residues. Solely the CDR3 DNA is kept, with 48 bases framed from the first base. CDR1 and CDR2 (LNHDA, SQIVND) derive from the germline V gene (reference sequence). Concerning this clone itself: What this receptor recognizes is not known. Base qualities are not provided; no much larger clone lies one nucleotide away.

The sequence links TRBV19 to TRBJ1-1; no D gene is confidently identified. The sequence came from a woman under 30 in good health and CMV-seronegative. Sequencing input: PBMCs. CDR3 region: CASSIEGQAGGVEAFF. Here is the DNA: TGTGCCAGTAGTATAGAAGGGCAGGCAGGCGGGGTGGAAGCTTTCTTT. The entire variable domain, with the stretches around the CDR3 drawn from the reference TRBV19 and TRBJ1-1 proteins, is DGGITQSPKYLFRKEGQNVTLSCEQNLNHDAMYWYRQDPGQGLRLIYYSQIVNDFQKGDIAEGYSVSREKKESFPLTVTSAQKNPTAFYLCASSIEGQAGGVEAFFGQGTRLTVV.